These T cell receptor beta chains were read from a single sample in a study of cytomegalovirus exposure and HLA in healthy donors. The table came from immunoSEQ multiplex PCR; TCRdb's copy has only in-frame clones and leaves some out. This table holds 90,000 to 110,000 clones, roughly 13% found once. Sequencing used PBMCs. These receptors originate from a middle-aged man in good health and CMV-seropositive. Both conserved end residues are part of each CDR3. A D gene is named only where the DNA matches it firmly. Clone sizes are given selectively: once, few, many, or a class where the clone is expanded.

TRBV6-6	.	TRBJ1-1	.	CASSTWDTLNTEAFF	TGTGCCAGCAGTACTTGGGACACCTTGAACACTGAAGCTTTCTTT
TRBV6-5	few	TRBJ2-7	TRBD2	CASRRTSGRGYEQYF	TGTGCCAGCAGAAGGACTAGCGGGAGAGGCTACGAGCAGTACTTC
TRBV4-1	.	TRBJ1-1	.	CASSQGRQNTEAFF	TGCGCCAGCAGCCAAGGCAGACAGAACACTGAAGCTTTCTTT
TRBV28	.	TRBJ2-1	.	CASSNPGRGIHNEQFF	TGTGCCAGCAGTAACCCGGGACGGGGGATACACAATGAGCAGTTCTTC
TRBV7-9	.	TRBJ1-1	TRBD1	CASSRTGGPLNTEAFF	TGTGCCAGCAGCCGTACAGGGGGCCCATTGAACACTGAAGCTTTCTTT
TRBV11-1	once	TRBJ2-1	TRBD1	CASSLAETGEQFF	TGTGCCAGCAGCTTAGCCGAGACAGGGGAGCAGTTCTTC
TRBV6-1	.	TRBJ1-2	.	CASSEGAGYGYTF	TGTGCCAGCAGTGAAGGAGCGGGGTATGGCTACACCTTC
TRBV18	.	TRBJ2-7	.	CASSPGVLRTHYEQYF	TGTGCCAGCTCACCGGGAGTACTAAGGACCCACTACGAGCAGTACTTC
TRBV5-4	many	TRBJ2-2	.	CASSRTRDAGELFF	TGTGCCAGCAGCCGAACGAGGGATGCCGGGGAGCTGTTTTTT
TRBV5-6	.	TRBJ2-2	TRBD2	CASSYGLAGVPGELFF	TGTGCCAGCAGCTACGGACTAGCGGGAGTGCCCGGGGAGCTGTTTTTT
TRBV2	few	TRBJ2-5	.	CASIPSSVQETQYF	TGTGCCAGCATCCCCTCTAGCGTCCAAGAGACCCAGTACTTC
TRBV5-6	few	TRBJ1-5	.	CASSLRTRQPQHF	TGTGCCAGCAGCCTGAGGACACGTCAGCCCCAGCATTTT
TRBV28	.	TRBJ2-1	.	CASSLRQPSYNEQFF	TGTGCCAGCAGTCTTCGACAGCCGAGCTACAATGAGCAGTTCTTC
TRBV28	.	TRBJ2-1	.	CASSFEKREQFF	TGTGCCAGCAGTTTCGAGAAGCGGGAGCAGTTCTTC
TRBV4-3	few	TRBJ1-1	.	CASSPGTGGAFF	TGCGCCAGCAGCCCAGGGACTGGTGGAGCTTTCTTT
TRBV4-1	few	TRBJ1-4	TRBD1	CASSQWTGFEKLFF	TGCGCCAGCAGCCAGTGGACAGGGTTTGAAAAACTGTTTTTT